The 28 T cell receptor beta chains given below trace back to one sample, sequenced in a study of OX40 agonist ivuxolimab in advanced cancers. Measured with immunoSEQ multiplex PCR; TCRdb has only the in-frame clones, and not every one. In the table there are approximately 74,000 clones, about 93% of which are singletons. This sample comprised CD4+ or CD8+ T cells sorted from blood, obtained in a trial of the OX40 agonist ivuxolimab. The receptors originated from an adult with an advanced solid tumor such as melanoma, head and neck, liver or kidney cancer.

The chain links TRBV6-5 to TRBJ2-3; D perhaps matches TRBD2 (6 bases). CDR3 length: 14 amino acids. From germline, CDR1 is MNHEY and CDR2 SVGAGI. The V and J ends lost 6 bases and 4 bases respectively, with 14 bases between them. CDR3 nucleotides: TGTGCCAGCAGAGCCATCTCGGGGGCAGATACGCAGTATTTT. This encodes CASRAISGADTQYF.

The V and J genes are TRBV6-5 and TRBJ1-1; D is ambiguous. Germline CDR1 reads MNHEY; CDR2 reads SVGAGI. This CDR3 has 13 residues. Trimming removed 2 bases at V and 0 bases at J, with 4 bases between. CDR3 loop: CASSYGMNTEAFF. In DNA form, the CDR3 reads TGTGCCAGCAGTTACGGGATGAACACTGAAGCTTTCTTT.

The DNA for the CDR3 is TGTGCCAGCAGCTTGGGCCTAGCGGGGGGTCAAAGCTCCTACGAGCAGTACTTC. As protein: CASSLGLAGGQSSYEQYF. The rearrangement joins TRBV5-4 to TRBJ2-7; 11 nucleotides match TRBD2. After removal of 0 bases from V and 0 bases from J, the junction contained 8 bases not matched to a gene. In germline, CDR1 is SGHNT, CDR2 YYREEE (reference sequence). The CDR3 consists of 18 residues.

Here the CDR3 DNA reads TGTGCCAGCAGCGTCAGGCCGATGAACACTGAAGCTTTCTTT. This encodes CASSVRPMNTEAFF. The chain is built from TRBV9 and TRBJ1-1; D gene unclear. Trimming stripped 2 bases from V and 0 bases from J, with 8 bases between. Per the germline V gene, CDR1 is SGDLS and CDR2 is YYNGEE. This CDR3 contains 14 residues.

CDR3 sequence reads: CASSRDRSGANVLTF. CDR3 nucleotide sequence: TGTGCCAGTAGCCGAGACAGGTCTGGGGCCAACGTCCTGACTTTC. This chain links TRBV19 with TRBJ2-6; a possible D gene is TRBD1 (6 bases). V shed 6 bases and J shed 1 base, with 10 bases lying between them. The CDR3 is made up of 15 amino acids. Germline V lookup: CDR1 LNHDA, CDR2 SQIVND (reference sequence).

J is TRBJ1-1 and V is TRBV11-2; a weak D match, TRBD1 (6 bases). The CDR3 spans 13 residues. Per the germline V gene, CDR1 is SGHAT and CDR2 is FQNNGV. V was clipped by 3 bases and J by 3 bases, with 8 bases between them. CDR3 amino acids: CASSLEGDTEAFF. In DNA, the CDR3 is TGTGCCAGCAGCTTGGAGGGGGACACTGAAGCTTTCTTT.

The V call is TRBV10-3, the J call TRBJ1-3; TRBD1 matches at 8 bases. The CDR3 has 17 residues. Germline lookup yields CDR1 ENHRY and CDR2 SYGVKD. After removal of 2 bases from V and 0 bases from J, the junction contained 6 bases not matched to a gene. This CDR3 reads CAISEGLGTGSGNTIYF. CDR3 bases: TGTGCCATCAGTGAGGGACTTGGGACAGGCTCTGGAAACACCATATATTTT.

The chain employs TRBV5-1 and TRBJ1-6; TRBD1 is a possible D gene (6 bases). Germline assignment: CDR1 SGHRS and CDR2 YFSETQ. The V and J ends lost 0 bases and 6 bases respectively, with 13 bases between them. This CDR3 spans 16 amino acids. DNA for the CDR3: TGCGCCAGCAGCTTGGAGGGGACACGGAGTAATTCACCCCTCCACTTT. This sequence encodes CASSLEGTRSNSPLHF.

This clone was seen once. The chain uses TRBV6-5 and TRBJ1-1; D is unresolved. With 5 bases removed from V and 1 base from J, the gap between germline ends came to 11 bases. The CDR3 loop spans 14 amino acids. Per the germline V gene, CDR1 is MNHEY and CDR2 is SVGAGI. The CDR3 DNA sequence: TGTGCCAGCAGTCGGACCTGGGGGAACACTGAAGCTTTCTTT. Protein product: CASSRTWGNTEAFF.

This clone was recorded a few times. This chain connects TRBV19 to TRBJ2-5; D is ambiguous. The CDR3 length is 11 residues. Per germline, CDR1 LNHDA and CDR2 SQIVND (reference sequence). The V and J ends lost 9 bases and 5 bases respectively, with 10 bases between them. Written as DNA, the CDR3 is TGTGCCAGCGCTAACCTGGAGACCCAGTACTTC. It is translated as CASANLETQYF.

V gene TRBV7-9 combines with J gene TRBJ1-1, with D uncertain. The germline V gene has CDR1 SEHNR and CDR2 FQNEAQ (reference sequence). The CDR3 covers 18 residues. Trimming removed 5 bases from V and 7 bases from J, with 29 bases in between. The CDR3 DNA reads as TGTGCCAGCAGCCTACCCCCTCCGGTCTTCTTTCGGGTAAGTGAAGCTTTCTTT. Protein sequence: CASSLPPPVFFRVSEAFF. The whole variable domain, filled in from reference TRBV7-9 and TRBJ1-1, reads DTGVSQNPRHKITKRGQNVTFRCDPISEHNRLYWYRQTLGQGPEFLTYFQNEAQLEKSRLLSDRFSAERPKGSFSTLEIQRTEQGDSAMYLCASSLPPPVFFRVSEAFFGQGTRLTVV.

The rearrangement links TRBV4-3 to TRBJ2-7; 8 bases align to TRBD2. The CDR3 has 15 amino acids. The V segment lost 0 bases and the J segment 5 bases; nucleotides outside the gene matches: 6. Germline values: CDR1 LGHNA, CDR2 YSLEER. CDR3 loop: CASSQDSGGRNEQYF. CDR3 coding DNA: TGCGCCAGCAGCCAAGATTCTGGCGGGAGGAACGAGCAGTACTTC.

This chain joins TRBV6-6 and TRBJ2-7; the match to TRBD2 covers 10 bases. Germline CDR1 MNHNY, CDR2 SVGAGI (reference sequence). The V and J ends lost 4 bases and 1 base, in that order; junction bases with no gene match: 1. The CDR3 extends over 14 amino acids. The CDR3: CASSSLAGSYEQYF. The CDR3 DNA reads as TGTGCCAGCAGTTCACTAGCGGGGTCCTACGAGCAGTACTTC.

This chain uses TRBV29-1 with TRBJ1-1; D not resolved. In germline, CDR1 is SQVTM, CDR2 ANQGSEA. The CDR3 is made up of 14 amino acids. V dropped 6 bases and J dropped 1 base, with 15 bases sitting between them. Written as DNA, the CDR3 is TGCAGCGTCGGAGAGACGCATGGGAACACTGAAGCTTTCTTT. This encodes CSVGETHGNTEAFF.

The genes are TRBV28 and TRBJ2-5; TRBD2 matches at 10 bases. The tail of the sequence fits TRBJ2-7 better, so the J call may be wrong. The CDR3 is 15 residues long. Germline V gene data show CDR1 as MDHEN and CDR2 as SYDVKM. CDR3 sequence reads: CASSLGTSDSYEQYF. CDR3 sequence (DNA): TGTGCCAGCAGTTTAGGGACTAGCGACTCCTACGAGCAGTACTTC.

The chain has TRBV5-1 and TRBJ2-5; no firm D call. The CDR3 runs to 13 residues. Between the trimmed V and J ends, which lost 2 bases and 1 base, there was a span of 6 bases. The V gene's germline CDR1 is SGHRS and CDR2 YFSETQ. As DNA, the CDR3 is TGCGCCAGCAGCTTAACACCCCAAGAGACCCAGTACTTC. Amino acid sequence: CASSLTPQETQYF.

V and J are TRBV18 and TRBJ2-5; D ambiguous. Germline lookup yields CDR1 KGHSH and CDR2 LQKENI. Trimming left V 1 base short and J 5 bases short, with 8 bases between. This CDR3 comprises 13 residues. CDR3 in amino acids: CASSPQDPETQYF. The CDR3 DNA reads TGTGCCAGCTCACCACAGGACCCCGAGACCCAGTACTTC.

The chain has TRBV7-9 and TRBJ2-7; D assignment may be TRBD1 or TRBD2 (5 bases each). V was shortened by 5 bases and J by 6 bases, with 14 bases between the two germline ends. Germline values: CDR1 SEHNR, CDR2 FQNEAQ (reference sequence). CDR3 length: 13 residues. CDR3 protein: CASSLRGFSEQYF. CDR3 DNA sequence: TGTGCCAGCAGCCTCCGGGGCTTCTCCGAGCAGTACTTC.

The chain links TRBV11-3 to TRBJ2-7; TRBD2 aligns across 7 bases. V lost 1 base, J lost 2 bases, and 2 bases stayed unmatched. CDR3 length: 14 amino acids. CDR1 and CDR2 (germline): SGHNT, YENEEA. The CDR3 loop is CASSLGGGPYEQYF. DNA of the CDR3: TGTGCCAGCAGCTTAGGCGGGGGTCCCTACGAGCAGTACTTC. Combining the CDR3 with reference TRBV11-3 and TRBJ2-7 gives the whole variable domain EAGVVQSPRYKIIEKKQPVAFWCNPISGHNTLYWYLQNLGQGPELLIRYENEEAVDDSQLPKDRFSAERLKGVDSTLKIQPAELGDSAVYLCASSLGGGPYEQYFGPGTRLTVT.

This clone was detected only once. This sequence joins TRBV7-9 and TRBJ1-1, with TRBD1 identical over 9 bases. Trimming cost V 9 bases and J 4 bases; bases outside gene matches: 6. CDR1 is SEHNR, CDR2 FQNEAQ, per germline (reference sequence). CDR3 size: 13 residues. CDR3 protein: CASMTGGGTEAFF. The CDR3 nucleotides are TGTGCCAGTATGACAGGGGGAGGCACTGAAGCTTTCTTT.

V usage is TRBV4-1 and J usage is TRBJ2-7; TRBD1 might be the D (5 bases). The CDR3 contains 15 residues. Per germline, CDR1 MGHRA and CDR2 YSYEKL. V gave up 1 base and J gave up 3 bases, with 13 bases separating them. The CDR3 nucleotides are TGCGCCAGCAGCCAAGGACAGTCAACCATCTACGAGCAGTACTTC. This codes for CASSQGQSTIYEQYF.

This sequence joins TRBV7-3 and TRBJ2-2; 15 positions match TRBD2. Trimming cost V 4 bases and J 1 base; bases outside gene matches: 7. The CDR3 has 19 amino acids. From germline, CDR1 is SGHTA and CDR2 FQGTGA. Here the CDR3 DNA reads TGTGCCAGCAGCTCCGGACTAGCGGGGGGGCACGGGAACACCGGGGAGCTGTTTTTT. It translates to CASSSGLAGGHGNTGELFF. The whole variable domain, remainder taken from reference TRBV7-3 and TRBJ2-2, is GAGVSQTPSNKVTEKGKYVELRCDPISGHTALYWYRQSLGQGPEFLIYFQGTGAADDSGLPNDRFFAVRPEGSVSTLKIQRTERGDSAVYLCASSSGLAGGHGNTGELFFGEGSRLTVL.

CDR3 protein: CASSQAGTYEQYF. The CDR3 nucleotides read TGTGCCAGCAGCCAAGCGGGAACCTACGAGCAGTACTTC. The J gene is TRBJ2-7, the V gene TRBV14; the D gene is possibly TRBD2 (5 bases). Trimming took off 1 base at V and 2 bases at J, with 6 bases between the two ends. Per the germline V gene, CDR1 is SGHDN and CDR2 is FVKESK. This CDR3 contains 13 residues.

V gene TRBV5-4 combines with J gene TRBJ1-5; D gene ambiguous. Germline assignment: CDR1 SGHNT and CDR2 YYREEE (reference sequence). V lost 4 bases and J lost 5, with 10 bases in between. CDR3 length: 13 amino acids. The CDR3 DNA follows: TGTGCCAGCAGCCAAGACCAGGATCAGCCCCAGCATTTT. Its translation is CASSQDQDQPQHF.

The chain combines TRBV5-1 with TRBJ2-3; 10 nucleotides align to TRBD2. V shed 4 bases and J 3 bases; nucleotides not matched to a gene: 5. CDR3 length: 15 residues. The V gene's germline CDR1 is SGHRS and CDR2 YFSETQ. This chain's CDR3 is CASSQSGGVTDTQYF. The CDR3 nucleotides read TGCGCCAGCAGCCAGAGCGGGGGGGTTACAGATACGCAGTATTTT.

This sequence joins TRBV5-1 and TRBJ2-2, with no clear D. CDR3 length: 14 residues. CDR1 and CDR2 from the germline V gene are SGHRS and YFSETQ. Trimming took off 1 base at V and 0 bases at J, with 4 bases between the two ends. CDR3 DNA: TGCGCCAGCAGCTTGAACACGAACACCGGGGAGCTGTTTTTT. This sequence encodes CASSLNTNTGELFF.

V usage is TRBV5-4 and J usage is TRBJ2-7; possible D gene TRBD1, 6 bases. Germline loops: CDR1 SGHNT, CDR2 YYREEE (reference sequence). This CDR3 comprises 14 residues. V lost 0 bases, J lost 2 bases, and 9 bases lay in between. CDR3 in DNA: TGTGCCAGCAGCTTGGCAGGGGACCCCTACGAGCAGTACTTC. Translated: CASSLAGDPYEQYF.

This chain uses TRBV7-2 with TRBJ2-7, with D hard to call. The ends were cut back, 5 bases at V and 4 bases at J, with 6 bases in the middle. The CDR3 is 11 residues long. From germline, CDR1 is SGHTA and CDR2 FQGNSA. CDR3 protein: CASSPLYEQYF. The CDR3 DNA follows: TGTGCCAGCAGCCCCCTGTACGAGCAGTACTTC.